The following is a TCR beta chain sequence with its context. This sample was included in a study of T cell changes during pregnancy in multiple sclerosis. Germline lookup yields CDR1 SGHNT and CDR2 YYREEE (reference sequence). V trimming: 0 bases; J trimming: 1 base; junction bases outside the gene matches: 9. The CDR3 has 18 amino acids. Sequencing was performed with immunoSEQ multiplex PCR; in TCRdb, only in-frame clones are kept and a portion is missing. The profile covers approximately 110,000 clones, with 80% to 95% appearing a single time and roughly 1.4% taken by the ten largest. The clonotype originates from a female donor with multiple sclerosis, enrolled in a pregnancy study. The sample was peripheral blood, taken in the third trimester of pregnancy. The chain links TRBV5-4 to TRBJ2-2, with 7 bases identical to TRBD2. The CDR3 sequence: CASSLGGGSGVNTGELFF. CDR3 DNA sequence: TGTGCCAGCAGCTTGGGGGGAGGGAGCGGGGTGAACACCGGGGAGCTGTTTTTT.